This TCR beta chain was sequenced in a study of post-analysis software for immune sequencing data. Overall study context: Clinical courses comprised relapsing-remitting, secondary progressive and progressive-relapsing multiple sclerosis.

cDNA libraries for TCR beta contained unique molecular identifiers. MiXCR, run by TCRdb on the PCR reads, gives a single entry per CDR3 protein. The sample has approximately 400,000 distinct CDR3 sequences, around a third seen once. In its sample, this clonotype was seen a few times. Its antigen remains unidentified. General study points: With TRBV5-6, TRBV5-1 and TRBV20-1 included, about five TRBV segments were more frequent in patients than in controls.

Germline CDR1 SGHVS, CDR2 FNYEAQ. V lost 5 bases and J 0 bases, leaving 23 bases between the germline ends. The CDR3 is 18 amino acids. The source material was blood. V gene TRBV7-6 combines with J gene TRBJ2-7, with D possibly TRBD2 on 6 matching bases. The receptor comes from a girl aged 5-17 years with multiple sclerosis. The CDR3, as DNA: TGTGCCAGCAGCGTAGATCAGGGAGGCACACGTAGCTCCTACGAGCAGTACTTC. This sequence encodes CASSVDQGGTRSSYEQYF.